This passage covers 13 T cell receptor beta chains from one sample sequenced in a study of blood T cell repertoires in COVID-19. TCRdb keeps only in-frame clones here, not all; method: immunoSEQ multiplex PCR. The table has 300,000 to 350,000 clones, 80% to 90% seen once; the top ten hold over 4.5%. Input material: PBMCs or T cells enriched from blood (not recorded which). These receptors originate from a man aged 30-40 years who had recovered from COVID-19.

Only a few counts were recorded for this clone. CDR3 nucleotides: TGCGCCAGCAGCTTTGGCGGGGGGGCGGTCGAGACCCAGTACTTC. Its protein is CASSFGGGAVETQYF. The chain has TRBV5-1 and TRBJ2-5; 9 bases line up with TRBD2. Germline V gives CDR1 SGHRS, CDR2 YFSETQ. CDR3 size: 15 residues. V shed 2 bases, J shed 5 bases, and the junction held 7 bases outside the gene matches. Full variable domain (missing parts from reference TRBV5-1 and TRBJ2-5): KAGVTQTPRYLIKTRGQQVTLSCSPISGHRSVSWYQQTPGQGLQFLFEYFSETQRNKGNFPGRFSGRQFSNSRSEMNVSTLELGDSALYLCASSFGGGAVETQYFGPGTRLLVL.

For the CDR3, the DNA is TGCGCCAGCAGCCGGGACAGGGGTTTTGAGACCCAGTACTTC. Translated, it gives CASSRDRGFETQYF. The gene calls are TRBV5-1 and TRBJ2-5; TRBD1 matches at 10 bases. The V gene's germline CDR1 is SGHRS and CDR2 YFSETQ. Trimming at V came to 4 bases and at J to 5 bases, leaving 5 bases not matched to a gene. The length of the CDR3 is 14 residues.

The rearrangement links TRBV11-2 to TRBJ1-2; D may be TRBD1 (6 bases). V was shortened by 5 bases and J by 2 bases, with 15 bases between the two germline ends. Per the germline V gene, CDR1 is SGHAT and CDR2 is FQNNGV. The CDR3 spans 15 residues. DNA of the CDR3: TGTGCCAGCAGCCCTCAGGGGATCCCGAACTATGGCTACACCTTC. Translation: CASSPQGIPNYGYTF.

The chain employs TRBV7-9 and TRBJ1-5; a weak D match, TRBD1 (5 bases). Trimming removed 3 bases at V and 4 bases at J, with 13 bases between. CDR1 and CDR2 (germline): SEHNR, FQNEAQ (reference sequence). This CDR3 contains 15 residues. The CDR3 loop is CASSFAEGPNQPQHF. As DNA, the CDR3 is TGTGCCAGCAGCTTCGCGGAGGGGCCAAATCAGCCCCAGCATTTT.

The rearrangement joins TRBV20-1 to TRBJ2-1; TRBD1 matches 7 bases. The CDR3 runs 11 residues. Trimming at V came to 4 bases and at J to 6 bases, leaving 0 bases not matched to a gene. CDR1 and CDR2 (germline): DFQATT, SNEGSKA (reference sequence). CDR3 coding DNA: TGCAGTGCTACAGGGGGCAATGAGCAGTTCTTC. This codes for CSATGGNEQFF.

Only a few counts were recorded for this clone. The chain employs TRBV2 and TRBJ1-4, with 10 nucleotides matching TRBD1. Trimming cost V 9 bases and J 5 bases; bases outside gene matches: 6. This CDR3 spans 14 amino acids. The V gene's germline CDR1 is SNHLY and CDR2 FYNNEI. The CDR3: CASTWGQGNEKLFF. In DNA form, the CDR3 reads TGTGCCAGTACATGGGGACAGGGGAATGAAAAACTGTTTTTT.

The CDR3 nucleotides read TGTGCCAGCAGTCCCAGCGGACCTCCGAACACTGAAGCTTTCTTT. Protein: CASSPSGPPNTEAFF. The rearrangement uses TRBV6-5 and TRBJ1-1; D is unresolved. The germline gives CDR1 MNHEY, CDR2 SVGAGI. CDR3 size: 15 residues. Trimming removed 5 bases at V and 1 base at J, with 14 bases between.

The CDR3 DNA follows: TGTGCCTGGAGGGGGACTTTGACTGAAGCTTTCTTT. It codes for CAWRGTLTEAFF. The chain links TRBV30 to TRBJ1-1; D is possibly TRBD1 (5 bases). This CDR3 is 12 amino acids long. V lost 3 bases and J lost 5, with 10 bases in between. Germline CDR1 reads GTSNPN; CDR2 reads SVGIG (reference sequence).

V usage is TRBV2 and J usage is TRBJ1-3, with D possibly being TRBD1 (6 bases). Germline V gene sequence: CDR1 SNHLY, CDR2 FYNNEI. Trimming pared 6 bases from V and 5 bases from J, leaving 14 bases between. The CDR3 is 14 residues long. DNA of the CDR3: TGTGCCAGCAGCCAATTGACAGGTCGAAACACCATATATTTT. Protein product: CASSQLTGRNTIYF.

V is TRBV2 and J is TRBJ2-7; the D is unclear. This CDR3 is 14 amino acids long. In germline, CDR1 is SNHLY, CDR2 FYNNEI. V was clipped by 0 bases and J by 7 bases, with 13 bases between them. CDR3 loop: CASSEAPWQREQYF. In DNA form, the CDR3 reads TGTGCCAGCAGTGAAGCGCCGTGGCAGCGAGAGCAGTACTTC.

The table lists this clone with a count of one. The gene calls are TRBV7-6 and TRBJ1-6; 8 bases line up with TRBD1. The germline gives CDR1 SGHVS, CDR2 FNYEAQ. The junction had 7 bases not matched to a gene; V was cut back by 1 base and J by 2 bases. This CDR3 contains 18 residues. CDR3 sequence (DNA): TGTGCCAGCAGCTTAGGGCAGGGGGCGGAGGCCTATAATTCACCCCTCCACTTT. It is translated as CASSLGQGAEAYNSPLHF.

With respect to this clone: The same CDR3 is also encoded by other DNA sequences in this sample. The chain is built from TRBV4-1 and TRBJ2-3, with TRBD2 identical over 15 bases. V lost 4 bases, J lost 1 base, and 3 bases stayed unmatched. The germline V gene encodes CDR1 MGHRA and CDR2 YSYEKL. The CDR3 spans 17 residues. The CDR3: CASSPGLAGGGTDTQYF. The CDR3 DNA sequence: TGCGCCAGCAGCCCGGGACTAGCGGGGGGAGGCACAGATACGCAGTATTTT.

The chain links TRBV7-2 to TRBJ2-3, with a weak D call TRBD2 (7 bases). V was pared by 0 bases and J by 4 bases, with 11 bases between. This CDR3 contains 15 residues. Germline V gives CDR1 SGHTA, CDR2 FQGNSA. The CDR3 DNA sequence: TGTGCCAGCAGCTTAGCGGGGGGGCGGCCAGATACGCAGTATTTT. Encoded protein: CASSLAGGRPDTQYF.